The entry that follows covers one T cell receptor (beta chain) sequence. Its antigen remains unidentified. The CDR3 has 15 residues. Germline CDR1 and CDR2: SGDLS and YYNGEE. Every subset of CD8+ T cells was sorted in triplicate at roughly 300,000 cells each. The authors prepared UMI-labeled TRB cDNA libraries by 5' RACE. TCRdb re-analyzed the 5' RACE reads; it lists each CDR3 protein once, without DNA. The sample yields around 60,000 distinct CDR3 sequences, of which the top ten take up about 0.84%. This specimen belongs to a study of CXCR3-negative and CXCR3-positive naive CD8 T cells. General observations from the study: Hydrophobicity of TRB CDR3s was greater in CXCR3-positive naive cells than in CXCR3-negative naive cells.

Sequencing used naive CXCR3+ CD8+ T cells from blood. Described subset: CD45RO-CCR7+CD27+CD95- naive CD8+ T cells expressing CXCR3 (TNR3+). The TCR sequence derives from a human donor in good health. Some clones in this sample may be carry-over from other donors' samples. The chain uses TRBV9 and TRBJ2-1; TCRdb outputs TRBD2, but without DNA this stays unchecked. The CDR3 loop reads CASSVIGLGTNEQFF.